This TCR beta chain was identified in a study of cytomegalovirus exposure and HLA in healthy donors. General study results and limits: CMV serostatus was the sole immune exposure information available.

Germline CDR1 LNHDA, CDR2 SQIVND (reference sequence). Between the trimmed V and J ends, which lost 6 bases and 8 bases, there was a span of 13 bases. This CDR3 is 12 amino acids long. As concerns this clone: The antigen is not known.

PCR amplification relied on 60 Vbeta primers (plus 13 Jbeta primers). The data were produced by immunoSEQ multiplex PCR, yet TCRdb's version contains in-frame clones alone and is incomplete. Altogether some 110,000 clones are present, roughly 80% being singletons, with the ten largest covering 2% to 2.5%. The sample consisted of PBMCs. This chain uses TRBV19 with TRBJ1-1; a weak D match, TRBD1 (6 bases). The clonotype originates from a young man in good health and CMV-seronegative. The CDR3: CASSPAGTEAFF. The CDR3 coding sequence is TGTGCCAGTAGCCCGGCCGGGACAGAAGCTTTCTTT.